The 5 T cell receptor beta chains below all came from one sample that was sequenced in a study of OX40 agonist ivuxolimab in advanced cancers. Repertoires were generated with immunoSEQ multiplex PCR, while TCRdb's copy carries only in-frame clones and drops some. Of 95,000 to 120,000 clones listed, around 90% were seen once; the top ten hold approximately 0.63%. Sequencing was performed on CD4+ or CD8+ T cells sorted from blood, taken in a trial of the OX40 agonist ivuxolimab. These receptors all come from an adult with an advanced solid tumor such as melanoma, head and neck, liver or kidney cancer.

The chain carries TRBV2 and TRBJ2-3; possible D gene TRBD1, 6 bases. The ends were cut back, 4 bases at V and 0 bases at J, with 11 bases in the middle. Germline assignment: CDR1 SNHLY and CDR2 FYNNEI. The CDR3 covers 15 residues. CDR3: CASSVGGDSTDTQYF. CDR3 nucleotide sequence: TGTGCCAGCAGTGTAGGGGGAGATAGCACAGATACGCAGTATTTT. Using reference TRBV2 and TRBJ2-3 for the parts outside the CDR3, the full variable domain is EPEVTQTPSHQVTQMGQEVILRCVPISNHLYFYWYRQILGQKVEFLVSFYNNEISEKSEIFDDQFSVERPDGSNFTLKIRSTKLEDSAMYFCASSVGGDSTDTQYFGPGTRLTVL.

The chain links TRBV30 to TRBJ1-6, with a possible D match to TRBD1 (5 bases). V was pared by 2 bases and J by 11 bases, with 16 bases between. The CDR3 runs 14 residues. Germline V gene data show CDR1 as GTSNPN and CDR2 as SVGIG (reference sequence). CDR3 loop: CAWSSVQGAAPLHF. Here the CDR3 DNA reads TGTGCCTGGAGTTCTGTACAAGGGGCCGCACCCCTCCACTTT. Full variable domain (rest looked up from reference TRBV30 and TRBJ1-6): SQTIHQWPATLVQPVGSPLSLECTVEGTSNPNLYWYRQAAGRGLQLLFYSVGIGQISSEVPQNLSASRPQDRQFILSSKKLLLSDSGFYLCAWSSVQGAAPLHFGNGTRLTVT.

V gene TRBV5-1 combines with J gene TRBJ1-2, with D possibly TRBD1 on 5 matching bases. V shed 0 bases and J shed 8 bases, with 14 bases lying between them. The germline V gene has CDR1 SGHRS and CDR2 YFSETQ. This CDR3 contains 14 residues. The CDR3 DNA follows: TGCGCCAGCAGCTTGGCCGTGACAGCTCAAGGCTACACCTTC. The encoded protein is CASSLAVTAQGYTF.

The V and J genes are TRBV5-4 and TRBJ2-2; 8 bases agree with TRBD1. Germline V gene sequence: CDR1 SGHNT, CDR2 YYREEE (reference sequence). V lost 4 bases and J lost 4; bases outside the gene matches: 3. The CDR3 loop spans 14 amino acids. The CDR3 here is CASSRTGTTGELFF. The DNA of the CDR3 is TGTGCCAGCAGCAGGACAGGGACCACCGGGGAGCTGTTTTTT. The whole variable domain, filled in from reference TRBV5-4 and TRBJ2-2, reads ETGVTQSPTHLIKTRGQQVTLRCSSQSGHNTVSWYQQALGQGPQFIFQYYREEENGRGNFPPRFSGLQFPNYSSELNVNALELDDSALYLCASSRTGTTGELFFGEGSRLTVL.

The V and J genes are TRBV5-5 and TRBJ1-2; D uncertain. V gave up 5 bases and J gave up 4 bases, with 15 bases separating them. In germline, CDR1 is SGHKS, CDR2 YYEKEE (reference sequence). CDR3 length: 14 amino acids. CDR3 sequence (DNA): TGTGCCAGCAGGAAGGACCGATCTCGCTATGGCTACACCTTC. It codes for CASRKDRSRYGYTF.